These 23 T cell receptor beta chains were sequenced from one sample in a study of blood T cell repertoires in COVID-19. TCRdb's table, derived via immunoSEQ multiplex PCR, lists solely in-frame clones and lacks some. This sample has about 230,000 clones, with 75% to 85% found just once. What was sequenced was peripheral blood. The receptors derive from a woman under 40 with COVID-19, enrolled during active disease.

This clone occurred once. This sequence joins TRBV27 and TRBJ1-2; maybe TRBD1 (5 bases). CDR1 and CDR2 (germline): MNHEY, SMNVEV (reference sequence). This CDR3 is 13 amino acids long. V was cut by 2 bases and J by 4 bases, with 8 bases left in between. DNA for the CDR3: TGTGCCAGCAGTTTAGCGGGGACCTATGGCTACACCTTC. This translates into CASSLAGTYGYTF.

The V and J genes are TRBV11-2 and TRBJ2-3; a weak D match, TRBD1 (5 bases). Germline assignment: CDR1 SGHAT and CDR2 FQNNGV. Trimming left V 4 bases short and J 0 bases short, with 11 bases between. The CDR3 is made up of 15 amino acids. Here the CDR3 DNA reads TGTGCCAGCAGCTCCACAGGCCTTAGCACAGATACGCAGTATTTT. Its protein is CASSSTGLSTDTQYF.

V is TRBV19 and J is TRBJ2-1, with TRBD1 matching 10 bases. V lost 6 bases to trimming and J lost 2 bases; unmatched junction nucleotides: 7. Germline CDR1 reads LNHDA; CDR2 reads SQIVND (reference sequence). This CDR3 is 16 amino acids long. Here the CDR3 DNA reads TGTGCCAGTAGATTCTCAGGGACAGGGGCCTACAATGAGCAGTTCTTC. The encoded protein is CASRFSGTGAYNEQFF.

This clone showed up just once. V is TRBV2 and J is TRBJ2-5; 11 bases match TRBD2. There are 15 residues in the CDR3. J lost 3 bases, V lost 5 bases, and 5 bases had no gene match. CDR1 and CDR2 from the germline V gene are SNHLY and FYNNEI. CDR3 sequence reads: CASSPIAGGEETQYF. CDR3 in DNA: TGTGCCAGCAGTCCGATAGCGGGGGGGGAAGAGACCCAGTACTTC.

The chain has TRBV6-1 and TRBJ2-6; TRBD1 matches 8 bases. CDR1 and CDR2 (germline): MNHNS, SASEGT. V lost 4 bases, J lost 1 base, and 6 bases stayed unmatched. The CDR3 sequence is 17 residues long. The CDR3 region is CASSAGQGLSGANVLTF. The CDR3 DNA sequence: TGTGCCAGCAGTGCCGGACAGGGCCTTTCTGGGGCCAACGTCCTGACTTTC.

This clone is a singleton in its sample. V is TRBV13 and J is TRBJ2-1; 7 nucleotides line up with TRBD2. After removal of 5 bases from V and 7 bases from J, the junction contained 5 bases not matched to a gene. CDR1 is PRHDT and CDR2 is FYEKMQ in the germline V gene (reference sequence). This CDR3 contains 13 residues. The DNA of the CDR3 is TGTGCCAGCAGCCCACCCGGGGGGAATGAGCAGTTCTTC. Its protein product is CASSPPGGNEQFF.

The chain couples TRBV19 to TRBJ2-1; 8 nucleotides align to TRBD2. CDR1 and CDR2 from the germline V gene are LNHDA and SQIVND (reference sequence). This CDR3 spans 15 amino acids. V lost 2 bases to trimming and J lost 7 bases; unmatched junction nucleotides: 7. The CDR3 here is CASSISAGAVNEQFF. The DNA of the CDR3 is TGTGCCAGTAGTATATCAGCGGGAGCGGTAAATGAGCAGTTCTTC.

V is TRBV7-8 and J is TRBJ1-3; D not certain. In germline, CDR1 is SGHVS, CDR2 FQNEAQ. Trimming cost V 1 base and J 8 bases, with 9 bases left between them. The CDR3 is 13 residues long. CDR3 nucleotides: TGTGCCAGCAGCTTAGGAGGGTGGGACACCATATATTTT. As protein: CASSLGGWDTIYF.

The V and J genes are TRBV2 and TRBJ2-1; possible D gene TRBD1, 6 bases. The CDR3 is 14 amino acids. V was cut by 8 bases and J by 5 bases, with 16 bases left in between. Germline V CDR1 and CDR2: SNHLY, FYNNEI. DNA of the CDR3: TGTGCCAGCCCCCGCCCAGGGACAAACAATGAGCAGTTCTTC. It translates to CASPRPGTNNEQFF. The full variable domain, its missing parts supplied by reference TRBV2 and TRBJ2-1, is EPEVTQTPSHQVTQMGQEVILRCVPISNHLYFYWYRQILGQKVEFLVSFYNNEISEKSEIFDDQFSVERPDGSNFTLKIRSTKLEDSAMYFCASPRPGTNNEQFFGPGTRLTVL.

The genes are TRBV5-1 and TRBJ1-1, with 11 nucleotides matching TRBD1. The J segment lost 3 bases and the V segment lost 3 bases, leaving 13 bases of the junction unmatched. The CDR3 is 18 residues long. The germline CDR1 and CDR2 sequences are SGHRS and YFSETQ. CDR3 nucleotide sequence: TGCGCCAGCAGCTCCGTTGGACAGGGGGCAAAAAGGGACACTGAAGCTTTCTTT. Translating it yields CASSSVGQGAKRDTEAFF.

The V gene is TRBV9, the J gene TRBJ2-1; the match to TRBD2 covers 10 bases. The CDR3 totals 15 residues. Germline CDR1 is SGDLS and CDR2 is YYNGEE. V dropped 3 bases and J dropped 3; count of bases not matched to a gene: 3. CDR3 loop: CASSASGGGYNEQFF. The CDR3 nucleotides read TGTGCCAGCAGCGCCAGCGGGGGGGGCTACAATGAGCAGTTCTTC.

The V gene is TRBV28, the J gene TRBJ1-4, with 7 bases lining up with TRBD1. Germline V gene sequence: CDR1 MDHEN, CDR2 SYDVKM. CDR3 length equals 14 residues. V lost 6 bases to trimming and J lost 3 bases; unmatched junction nucleotides: 4. CDR3 nucleotide sequence: TGTGCCAGCAGGCCAGGGGGTTCTAATGAAAAACTGTTTTTT. It encodes CASRPGGSNEKLFF. The complete variable domain, with remaining parts taken from reference TRBV28 and TRBJ1-4, reads DVKVTQSSRYLVKRTGEKVFLECVQDMDHENMFWYRQDPGLGLRLIYFSYDVKMKEKGDIPEGYSVSREKKERFSLILESASTNQTSMYLCASRPGGSNEKLFFGSGTQLSVL.

This clone was recorded a few times. V usage is TRBV7-9 and J usage is TRBJ1-2; 9 positions agree with TRBD1. CDR1 and CDR2 (germline): SEHNR, FQNEAQ (reference sequence). The CDR3 loop spans 13 amino acids. V was clipped by 5 bases and J by 4 bases; unmatched bases: 2. The CDR3: CASSEGQGYGYTF. Written as DNA, the CDR3 is TGTGCCAGCAGCGAGGGACAGGGCTATGGCTACACCTTC.

This clone was seen only a few times. V and J are TRBV27 and TRBJ2-2, with 8 bases lining up with TRBD2. The trim removed 5 bases at V and 3 bases at J, leaving 11 bases unmatched. This CDR3 has 17 amino acids. Germline values: CDR1 MNHEY, CDR2 SMNVEV (reference sequence). CDR3 sequence reads: CASSPISGGRYTGELFF. The CDR3 DNA sequence: TGTGCCAGCAGTCCCATATCGGGCGGGAGGTACACCGGGGAGCTGTTTTTT.

This clone showed up just once. The CDR3 reads CAISPGGGGEQYF. CDR3 nucleotide sequence: TGTGCCATCAGTCCCGGGGGAGGTGGCGAGCAGTACTTC. The chain links TRBV10-3 to TRBJ2-7; D may be TRBD2 (6 bases). The germline V gene has CDR1 ENHRY and CDR2 SYGVKD. There are 13 residues in the CDR3. The V end was cut by 5 bases, the J end by 6 bases, with 14 bases between.

The table lists this clone with a count of one. The rearrangement uses TRBV4-3 and TRBJ2-5, with 10 bases lining up with TRBD1. This CDR3 has 16 residues. Germline trimming cut 0 bases from V and 2 bases from J; bases unmatched to any gene: 3. Germline V gene lookup returns CDR1 LGHNA and CDR2 YSLEER. This CDR3 reads CASSQDRTGGQETQYF. The CDR3 DNA is TGCGCCAGCAGCCAAGATAGGACAGGGGGACAAGAGACCCAGTACTTC.

CDR3 region: CASSAFWVGGFENTGELFF. CDR3 sequence (DNA): TGTGCCAGCAGTGCTTTTTGGGTCGGAGGGTTTGAGAACACCGGGGAGCTGTTTTTT. The J gene is TRBJ2-2, the V gene TRBV2, with D tentatively TRBD2 (6 bases). V gave up 4 bases and J gave up 1 base, with 22 bases separating them. Germline V lookup: CDR1 SNHLY, CDR2 FYNNEI. The CDR3 has 19 residues.

This clone was detected once. V and J are TRBV19 and TRBJ2-3, with a weak D call TRBD2 (6 bases). Germline CDR1 and CDR2: LNHDA and SQIVND (reference sequence). V was cut by 3 bases and J by 2 bases, with 9 bases left in between. The CDR3 has 14 amino acids. CDR3 sequence (DNA): TGTGCCAGTAGTATCGGACTAAACACAGATACGCAGTATTTT. Protein: CASSIGLNTDTQYF.

Only a few counts were recorded for this clone. The chain recombines TRBV29-1 with TRBJ1-2; 8 bases align to TRBD1. J lost 4 bases, V lost 3 bases, and 4 bases had no gene match. Germline-derived CDR1 and CDR2 are SQVTM and ANQGSEA. CDR3 length: 13 amino acids. The CDR3 is CSVDLGTGYGYTF. The DNA for the CDR3 is TGCAGCGTTGATTTGGGGACAGGCTATGGCTACACCTTC.

The genes are TRBV20-1 and TRBJ1-1; 7 nucleotides agree with TRBD1. Looked up from germline, CDR1 is DFQATT and CDR2 is SNEGSKA (reference sequence). The CDR3 contains 11 residues. Germline trimming cut 5 bases from V and 6 bases from J; bases unmatched to any gene: 3. The CDR3 region has the DNA TGCAGTGCTGGACAGGAGCCTGAAGCTTTCTTT. The encoded protein is CSAGQEPEAFF.

The chain uses TRBV19 and TRBJ2-6; 11 bases map to TRBD2. This CDR3 spans 17 amino acids. Trimming removed 7 bases from V and 2 bases from J; junction bases left unmatched: 7. Germline CDR1 and CDR2: LNHDA and SQIVND (reference sequence). The CDR3 bases are TGTGCCAGTAATCGCCTAGCGGGGGGAACTGGGGCCAACGTCCTGACTTTC. Encoded protein: CASNRLAGGTGANVLTF.

The chain joins TRBV11-2 to TRBJ2-3; 8 nucleotides match TRBD1. The CDR3 consists of 15 residues. V lost 4 bases and J lost 5; bases outside the gene matches: 8. CDR1 and CDR2 from the germline V gene are SGHAT and FQNNGV. CDR3 bases: TGTGCCAGCAGCTCCCGGACAGGGACAGGAGATACGCAGTATTTT. Protein product: CASSSRTGTGDTQYF.

The chain combines TRBV27 with TRBJ1-1; 7 bases are a match to TRBD1. Trimming cost V 2 bases and J 4 bases; bases outside gene matches: 4. Germline CDR1 and CDR2: MNHEY and SMNVEV (reference sequence). The CDR3 sequence is 14 residues long. The CDR3 sequence: CASSLNPGGTEAFF. CDR3 nucleotides: TGTGCCAGCAGTTTAAACCCAGGGGGCACTGAAGCTTTCTTT.